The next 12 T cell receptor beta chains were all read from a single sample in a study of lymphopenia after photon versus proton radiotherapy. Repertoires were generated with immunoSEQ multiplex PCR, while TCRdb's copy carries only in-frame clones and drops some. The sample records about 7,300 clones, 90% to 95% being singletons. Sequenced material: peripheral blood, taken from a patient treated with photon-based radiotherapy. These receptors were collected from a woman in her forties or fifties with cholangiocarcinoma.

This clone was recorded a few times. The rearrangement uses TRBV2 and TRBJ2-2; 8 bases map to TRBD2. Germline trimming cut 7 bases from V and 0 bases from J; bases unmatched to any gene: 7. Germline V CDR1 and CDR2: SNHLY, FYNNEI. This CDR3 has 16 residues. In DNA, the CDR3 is TGTGCCAGCAAGTTGGAGCGGGGGACGAACACCGGGGAGCTGTTTTTT. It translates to CASKLERGTNTGELFF.

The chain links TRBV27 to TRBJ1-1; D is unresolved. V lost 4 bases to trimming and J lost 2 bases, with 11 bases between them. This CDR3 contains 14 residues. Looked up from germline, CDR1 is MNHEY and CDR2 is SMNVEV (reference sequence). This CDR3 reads CASSSPRSNTEAFF. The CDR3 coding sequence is TGTGCCAGCAGTTCCCCGAGGAGTAACACTGAAGCTTTCTTT.

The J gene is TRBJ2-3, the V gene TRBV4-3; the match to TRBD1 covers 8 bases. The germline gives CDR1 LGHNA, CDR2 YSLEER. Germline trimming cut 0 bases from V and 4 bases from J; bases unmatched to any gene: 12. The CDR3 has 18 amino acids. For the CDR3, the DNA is TGCGCCAGCAGCCAAGATCCATCGGGACAGGTTGCGGCAGATACGCAGTATTTT. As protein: CASSQDPSGQVAADTQYF.

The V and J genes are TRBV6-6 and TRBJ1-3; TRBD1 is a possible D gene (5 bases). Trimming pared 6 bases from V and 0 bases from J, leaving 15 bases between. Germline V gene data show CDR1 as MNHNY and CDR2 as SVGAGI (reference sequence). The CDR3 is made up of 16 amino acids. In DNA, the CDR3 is TGTGCCAGCAGCCTGAGTAGGGGCAACTCTGGAAACACCATATATTTT. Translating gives CASSLSRGNSGNTIYF.

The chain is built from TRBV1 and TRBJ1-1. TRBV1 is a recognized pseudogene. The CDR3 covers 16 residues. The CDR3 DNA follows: TGCACCAGCAGCCGCCACCCTGGACCGGTAAACACTGAAGCTTTCTTT. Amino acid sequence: CTSSRHPGPVNTEAFF.

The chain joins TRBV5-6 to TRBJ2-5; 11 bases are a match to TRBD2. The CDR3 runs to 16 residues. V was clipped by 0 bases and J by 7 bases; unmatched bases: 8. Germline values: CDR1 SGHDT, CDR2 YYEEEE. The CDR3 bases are TGTGCCAGCAGCTTGGGTTATAGCGGGGGGGCCGGGACCCAGTACTTC. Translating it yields CASSLGYSGGAGTQYF.

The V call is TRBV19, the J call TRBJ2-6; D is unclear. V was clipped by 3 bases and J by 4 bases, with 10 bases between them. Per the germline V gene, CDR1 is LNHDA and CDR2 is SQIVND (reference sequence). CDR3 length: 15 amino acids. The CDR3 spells CASSIGQPGANVLTF. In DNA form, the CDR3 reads TGTGCCAGTAGTATCGGGCAGCCCGGGGCCAACGTCCTGACTTTC.

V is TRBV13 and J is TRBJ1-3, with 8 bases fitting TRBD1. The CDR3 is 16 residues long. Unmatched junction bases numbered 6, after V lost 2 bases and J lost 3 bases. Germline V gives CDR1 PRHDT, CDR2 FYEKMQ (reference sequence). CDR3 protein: CASSLNARGLGNTIYF. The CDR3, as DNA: TGTGCCAGCAGCTTAAACGCCAGGGGGCTTGGAAACACCATATATTTT.

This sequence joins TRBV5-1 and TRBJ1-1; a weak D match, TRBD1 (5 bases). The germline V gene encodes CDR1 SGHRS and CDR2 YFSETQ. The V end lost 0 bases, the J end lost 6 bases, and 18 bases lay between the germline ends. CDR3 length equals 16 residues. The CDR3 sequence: CASSLAGWGSGAEAFF. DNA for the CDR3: TGCGCCAGCAGCTTGGCGGGTTGGGGGTCGGGGGCTGAAGCTTTCTTT.

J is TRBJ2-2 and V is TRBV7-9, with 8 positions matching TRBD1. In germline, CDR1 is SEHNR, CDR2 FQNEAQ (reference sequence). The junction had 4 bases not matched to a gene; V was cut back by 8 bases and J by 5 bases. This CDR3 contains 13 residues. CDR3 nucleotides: TGTGCCAGCCGGACAGGGACAACCGGGGAGCTGTTTTTT. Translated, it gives CASRTGTTGELFF.

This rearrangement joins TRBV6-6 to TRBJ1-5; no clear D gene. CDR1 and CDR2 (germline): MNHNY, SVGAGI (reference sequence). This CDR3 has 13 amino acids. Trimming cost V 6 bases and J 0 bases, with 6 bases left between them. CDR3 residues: CASRLYSNQPQHF. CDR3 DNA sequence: TGTGCCAGCAGGCTGTATAGCAATCAGCCCCAGCATTTT.

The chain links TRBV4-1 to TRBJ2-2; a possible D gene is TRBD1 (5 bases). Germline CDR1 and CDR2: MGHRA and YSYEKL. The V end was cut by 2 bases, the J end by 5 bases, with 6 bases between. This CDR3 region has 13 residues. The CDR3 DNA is TGCGCCAGCAGCCAAAGGGGTACCGGGGAGCTGTTTTTT. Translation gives CASSQRGTGELFF.